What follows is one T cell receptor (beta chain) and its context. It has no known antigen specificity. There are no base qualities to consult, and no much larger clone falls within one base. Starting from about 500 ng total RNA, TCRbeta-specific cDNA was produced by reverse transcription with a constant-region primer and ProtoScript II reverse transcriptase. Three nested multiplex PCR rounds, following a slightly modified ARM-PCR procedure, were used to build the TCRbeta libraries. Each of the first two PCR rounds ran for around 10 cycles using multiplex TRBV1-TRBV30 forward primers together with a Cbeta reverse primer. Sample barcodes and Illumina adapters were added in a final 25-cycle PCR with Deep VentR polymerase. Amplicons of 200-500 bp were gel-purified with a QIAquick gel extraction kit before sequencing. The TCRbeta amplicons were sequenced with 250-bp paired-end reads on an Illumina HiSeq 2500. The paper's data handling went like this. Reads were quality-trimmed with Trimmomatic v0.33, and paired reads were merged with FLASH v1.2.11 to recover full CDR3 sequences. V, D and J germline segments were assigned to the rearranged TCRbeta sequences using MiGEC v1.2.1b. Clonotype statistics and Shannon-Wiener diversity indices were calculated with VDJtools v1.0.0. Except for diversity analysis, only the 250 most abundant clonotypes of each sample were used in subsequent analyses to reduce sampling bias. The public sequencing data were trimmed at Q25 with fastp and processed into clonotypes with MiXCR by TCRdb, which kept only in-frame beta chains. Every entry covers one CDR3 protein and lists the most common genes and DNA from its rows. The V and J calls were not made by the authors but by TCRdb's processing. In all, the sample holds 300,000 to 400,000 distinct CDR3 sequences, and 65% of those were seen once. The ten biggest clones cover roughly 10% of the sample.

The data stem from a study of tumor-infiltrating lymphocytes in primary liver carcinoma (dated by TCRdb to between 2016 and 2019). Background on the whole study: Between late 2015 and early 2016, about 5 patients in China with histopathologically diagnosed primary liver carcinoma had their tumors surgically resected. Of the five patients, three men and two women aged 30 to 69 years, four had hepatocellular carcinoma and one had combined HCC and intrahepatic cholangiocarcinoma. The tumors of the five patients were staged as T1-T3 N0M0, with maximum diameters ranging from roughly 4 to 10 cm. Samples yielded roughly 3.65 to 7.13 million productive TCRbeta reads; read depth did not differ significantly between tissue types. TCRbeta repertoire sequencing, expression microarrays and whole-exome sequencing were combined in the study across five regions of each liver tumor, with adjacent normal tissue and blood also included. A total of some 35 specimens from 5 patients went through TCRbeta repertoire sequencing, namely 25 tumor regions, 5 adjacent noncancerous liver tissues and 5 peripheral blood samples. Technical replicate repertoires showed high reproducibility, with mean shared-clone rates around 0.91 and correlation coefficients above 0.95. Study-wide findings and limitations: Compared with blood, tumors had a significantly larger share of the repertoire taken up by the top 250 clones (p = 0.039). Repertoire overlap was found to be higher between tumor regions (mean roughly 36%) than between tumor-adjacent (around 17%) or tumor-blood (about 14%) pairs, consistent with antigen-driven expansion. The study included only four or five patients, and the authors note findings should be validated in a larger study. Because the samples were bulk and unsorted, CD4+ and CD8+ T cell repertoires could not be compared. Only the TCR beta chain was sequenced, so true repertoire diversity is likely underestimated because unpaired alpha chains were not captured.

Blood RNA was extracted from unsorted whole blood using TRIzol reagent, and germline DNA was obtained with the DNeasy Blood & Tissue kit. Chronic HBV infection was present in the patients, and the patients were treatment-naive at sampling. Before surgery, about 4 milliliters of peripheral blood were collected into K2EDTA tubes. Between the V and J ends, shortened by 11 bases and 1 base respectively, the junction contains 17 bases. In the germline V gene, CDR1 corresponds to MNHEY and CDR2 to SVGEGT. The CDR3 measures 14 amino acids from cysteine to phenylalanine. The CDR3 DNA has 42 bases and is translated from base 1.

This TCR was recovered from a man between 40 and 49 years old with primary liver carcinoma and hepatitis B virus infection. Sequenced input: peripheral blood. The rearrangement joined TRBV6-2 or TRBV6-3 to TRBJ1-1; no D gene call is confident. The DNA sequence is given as TGTGCCGCGGTCCCTAGTCTCACGAACACTGAAGCTTTCTTT. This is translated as CAAVPSLTNTEAFF.